This TCR beta chain is from a study of CD8 T cells in ankylosing spondylitis. Study outcomes and limitations: Earlier authors reported some of these motif variants in reactive arthritis synovial fluid and blood. Disease-linked clones proved CD8+ and comparatively uncommon in peripheral blood.

TCRdb called the 5' RACE reads again in MiXCR, with one record for every CDR3 protein. Found here are some 200,000 distinct CDR3 sequences, around a quarter of them singletons; the top ten hold under 8%. Concerning this clonotype itself: Its target is not known.

V was shortened by 3 bases and J by 4 bases, with 10 bases between the two germline ends. The germline V gene has CDR1 DFQATT and CDR2 SNEGSKA (reference sequence). The CDR3 spans 12 residues. Sequenced sample: blood, either unsorted or a sorted T cell fraction (not recorded which). The rearrangement links TRBV20-1 to TRBJ2-7; tentatively, D is TRBD1 (5 bases). The TCR comes from a male donor with ankylosing spondylitis or in good health (not recorded which). CDR3 coding DNA: TGCAGTGCTAGGTGGGGCGGATACGAGCAGTACTTC. Translated: CSARWGGYEQYF.